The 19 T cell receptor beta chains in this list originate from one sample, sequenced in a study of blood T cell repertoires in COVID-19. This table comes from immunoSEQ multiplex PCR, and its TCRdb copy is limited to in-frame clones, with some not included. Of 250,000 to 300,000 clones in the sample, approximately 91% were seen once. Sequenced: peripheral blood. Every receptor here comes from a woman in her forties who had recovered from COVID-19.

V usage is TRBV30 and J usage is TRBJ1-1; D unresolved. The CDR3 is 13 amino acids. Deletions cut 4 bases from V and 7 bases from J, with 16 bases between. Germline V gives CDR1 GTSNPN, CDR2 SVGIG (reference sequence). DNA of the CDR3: TGTGCCTGGACCCCGACGGAGACGGGTGAAGCTTTCTTT. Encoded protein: CAWTPTETGEAFF.

In nucleotides, the CDR3 is TGTGCCAGCAGCCATCCAGGGGTTAACACCGGGGAGCTGTTTTTT. This translates into CASSHPGVNTGELFF. The chain is built from TRBV7-9 and TRBJ2-2; D might be TRBD1 (6 bases). V was trimmed by 5 bases and J by 2 bases, leaving 12 bases between them. This CDR3 region has 15 residues. Germline V CDR1 and CDR2: SEHNR, FQNEAQ (reference sequence).

The CDR3 sequence is CATSDPPRGNEQFF. As DNA, the CDR3 is TGTGCCACCAGTGATCCGCCTAGGGGGAATGAGCAGTTCTTC. The chain carries TRBV24-1 and TRBJ2-1; possible D gene TRBD1, 6 bases. The CDR3 is 14 residues long. The germline V gene has CDR1 KGHDR and CDR2 SFDVKD. V was trimmed by 3 bases and J by 7 bases, leaving 12 bases between them.

The CDR3 coding sequence is TGTGCCAGCAGCCAAGGCCTAGCGGGAGTTGGCTACGAGCAGTACTTC. Translating gives CASSQGLAGVGYEQYF. V usage is TRBV3-1 (or the pseudogene TRBV3-2) and J usage is TRBJ2-7; TRBD2 matches at 10 bases. Per germline, CDR1 LGHDT and CDR2 YNNKEL (reference sequence). The V and J ends lost 1 base and 3 bases, in that order; junction bases with no gene match: 6. This CDR3 comprises 16 residues.

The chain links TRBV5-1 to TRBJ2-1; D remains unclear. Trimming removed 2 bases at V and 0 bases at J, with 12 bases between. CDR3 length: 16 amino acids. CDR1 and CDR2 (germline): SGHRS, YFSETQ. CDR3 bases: TGCGCCAGCAGCTTCGGTACCTATTCCTCCTACAATGAGCAGTTCTTC. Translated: CASSFGTYSSYNEQFF.

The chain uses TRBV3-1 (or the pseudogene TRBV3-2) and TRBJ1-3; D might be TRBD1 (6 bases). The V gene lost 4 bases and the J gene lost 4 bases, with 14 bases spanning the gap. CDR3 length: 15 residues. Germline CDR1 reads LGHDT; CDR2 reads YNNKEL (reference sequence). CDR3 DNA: TGTGCCAGCAGCCGGATACAGGGTGCCGGAAACACCATATATTTT. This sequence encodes CASSRIQGAGNTIYF.

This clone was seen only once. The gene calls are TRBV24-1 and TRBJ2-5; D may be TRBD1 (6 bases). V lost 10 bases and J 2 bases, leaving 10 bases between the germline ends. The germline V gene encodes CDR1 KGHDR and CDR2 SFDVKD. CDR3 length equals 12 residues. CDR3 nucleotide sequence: TGTGCCACGGCAGGGGCGCAAGAGACCCAGTACTTC. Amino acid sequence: CATAGAQETQYF.

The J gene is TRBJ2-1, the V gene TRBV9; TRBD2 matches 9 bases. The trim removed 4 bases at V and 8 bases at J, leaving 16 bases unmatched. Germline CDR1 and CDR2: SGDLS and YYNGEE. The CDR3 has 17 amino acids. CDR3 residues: CASSSPISGAGGDEQFF. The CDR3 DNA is TGTGCCAGCAGCTCCCCTATATCAGGAGCGGGAGGCGATGAGCAGTTCTTC.

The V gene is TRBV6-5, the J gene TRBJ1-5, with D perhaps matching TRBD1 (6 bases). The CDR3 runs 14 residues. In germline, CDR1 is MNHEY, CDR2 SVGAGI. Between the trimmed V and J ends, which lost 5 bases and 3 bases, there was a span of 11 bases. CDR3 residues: CASSTTGFNQPQHF. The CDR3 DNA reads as TGTGCCAGCAGTACCACAGGGTTCAATCAGCCCCAGCATTTT.

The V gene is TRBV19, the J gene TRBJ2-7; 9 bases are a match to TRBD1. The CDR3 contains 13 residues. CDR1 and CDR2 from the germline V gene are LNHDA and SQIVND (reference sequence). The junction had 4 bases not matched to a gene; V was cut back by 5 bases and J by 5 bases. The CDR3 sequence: CASSGDREDEQYF. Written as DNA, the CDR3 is TGTGCCAGTAGTGGGGACAGGGAGGACGAGCAGTACTTC.

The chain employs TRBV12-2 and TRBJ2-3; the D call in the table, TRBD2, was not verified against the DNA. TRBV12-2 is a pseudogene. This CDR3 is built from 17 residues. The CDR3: CASRLLREGRFADTQYF. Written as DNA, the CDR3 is TGTGCAAGTCGCTTACTCCGGGAGGGCCGGTTCGCAGATACGCAGTATTTT.

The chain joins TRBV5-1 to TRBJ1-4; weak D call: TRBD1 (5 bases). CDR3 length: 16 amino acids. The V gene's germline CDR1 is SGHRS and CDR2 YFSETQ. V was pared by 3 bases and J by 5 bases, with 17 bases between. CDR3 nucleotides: TGCGCCAGCAGCTCAACCCGACAGACCCCGAATGAAAAACTGTTTTTT. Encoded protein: CASSSTRQTPNEKLFF.

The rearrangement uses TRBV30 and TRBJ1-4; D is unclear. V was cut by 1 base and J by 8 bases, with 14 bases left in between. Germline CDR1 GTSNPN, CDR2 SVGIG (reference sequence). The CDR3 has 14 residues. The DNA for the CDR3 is TGTGCCTGGAGTGAAGGAGTAACGGGAGAAAAACTGTTTTTT. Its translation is CAWSEGVTGEKLFF.

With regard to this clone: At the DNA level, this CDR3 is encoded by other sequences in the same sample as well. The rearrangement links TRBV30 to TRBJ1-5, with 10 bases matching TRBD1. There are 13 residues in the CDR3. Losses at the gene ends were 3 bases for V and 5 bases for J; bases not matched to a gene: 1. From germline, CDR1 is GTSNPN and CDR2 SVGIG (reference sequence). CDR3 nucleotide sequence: TGTGCCTGGAGCGGGACAGGGGATCAGCCCCAGCATTTT. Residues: CAWSGTGDQPQHF. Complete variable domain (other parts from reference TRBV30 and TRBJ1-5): SQTIHQWPATLVQPVGSPLSLECTVEGTSNPNLYWYRQAAGRGLQLLFYSVGIGQISSEVPQNLSASRPQDRQFILSSKKLLLSDSGFYLCAWSGTGDQPQHFGDGTRLSIL.

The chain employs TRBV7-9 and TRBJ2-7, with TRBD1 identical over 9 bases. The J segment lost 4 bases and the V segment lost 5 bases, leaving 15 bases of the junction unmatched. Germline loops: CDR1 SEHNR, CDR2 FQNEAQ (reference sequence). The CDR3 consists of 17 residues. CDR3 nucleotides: TGTGCCAGCAGCGCCCGGACAGGGGCCCTACTCCCTTACGAGCAGTACTTC. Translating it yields CASSARTGALLPYEQYF. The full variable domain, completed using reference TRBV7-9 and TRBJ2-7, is DTGVSQNPRHKITKRGQNVTFRCDPISEHNRLYWYRQTLGQGPEFLTYFQNEAQLEKSRLLSDRFSAERPKGSFSTLEIQRTEQGDSAMYLCASSARTGALLPYEQYFGPGTRLTVT.

The CDR3 loop reads CASQGYLMRSPLHF. The DNA for the CDR3 is TGTGCCAGCCAGGGCTATCTGATGCGCTCACCCCTCCACTTT. This chain links TRBV6-5 with TRBJ1-6; a possible D gene is TRBD1 (5 bases). This CDR3 contains 14 residues. The V and J ends lost 8 bases and 10 bases respectively, with 18 bases between them. In germline, CDR1 is MNHEY, CDR2 SVGAGI.

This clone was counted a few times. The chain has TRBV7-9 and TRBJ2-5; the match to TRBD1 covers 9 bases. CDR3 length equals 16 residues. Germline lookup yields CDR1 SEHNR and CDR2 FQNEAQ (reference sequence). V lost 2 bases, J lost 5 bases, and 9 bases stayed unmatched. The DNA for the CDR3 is TGTGCCAGCAGCTTATCGGTTCTTGACAGGGGGGAGACCCAGTACTTC. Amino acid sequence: CASSLSVLDRGETQYF.

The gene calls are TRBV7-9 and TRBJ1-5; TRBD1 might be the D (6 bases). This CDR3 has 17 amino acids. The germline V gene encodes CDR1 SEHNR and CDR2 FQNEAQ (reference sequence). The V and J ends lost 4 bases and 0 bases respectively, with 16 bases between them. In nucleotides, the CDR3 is TGTGCCAGCAGCTCTAGCCCCACAGGGATTAGCAATCAGCCCCAGCATTTT. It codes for CASSSSPTGISNQPQHF.

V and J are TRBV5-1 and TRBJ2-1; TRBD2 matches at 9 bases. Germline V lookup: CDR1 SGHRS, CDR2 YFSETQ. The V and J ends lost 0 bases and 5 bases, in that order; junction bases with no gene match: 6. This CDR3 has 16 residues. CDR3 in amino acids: CASSLVLAGPNNEQFF. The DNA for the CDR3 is TGCGCCAGCAGCTTGGTTCTAGCGGGACCAAACAATGAGCAGTTCTTC.